This passage covers 29 T cell receptor beta chains from one sample sequenced in a study of cytomegalovirus exposure and HLA in healthy donors. The PCR had 60 Vbeta and 13 Jbeta primers. The repertoire was sequenced with immunoSEQ multiplex PCR; TCRdb's copy has only in-frame clones and lacks some. The table includes 90,000 to 120,000 clones, 10% detected once. The material sequenced was PBMCs. These receptors all stem from a middle-aged man in good health and CMV-seropositive.

This clone was detected a few times. The chain uses TRBV9 and TRBJ1-1; the match to TRBD1 covers 7 bases. Germline CDR1 reads SGDLS; CDR2 reads YYNGEE. This CDR3 is 13 amino acids long. J gave up 3 bases and V 4 bases, and 3 bases lay outside the gene matches. CDR3 amino acids: CASSLDRDTEAFF. CDR3 nucleotides: TGTGCCAGCAGCCTAGACAGGGACACTGAAGCTTTCTTT.

The chain employs TRBV5-1 and TRBJ2-5, with D possibly matching TRBD1 (6 bases). The germline V gene encodes CDR1 SGHRS and CDR2 YFSETQ. The CDR3 has 14 residues. V lost 8 bases and J 2 bases, leaving 16 bases between the germline ends. In nucleotides, the CDR3 is TGCGCCAGTGGGACAACCGAGAGGCAAGAGACCCAGTACTTC. It codes for CASGTTERQETQYF.

This rearrangement joins TRBV11-3 to TRBJ2-7; D unclear. The CDR3 runs to 15 residues. In germline, CDR1 is SGHNT, CDR2 YENEEA. V was cut by 2 bases and J by 3 bases, with 14 bases left in between. The CDR3 region is CASSLTSSSNYEQYF. DNA of the CDR3: TGTGCCAGCAGCTTAACTTCTTCGAGTAACTACGAGCAGTACTTC.

This clone was detected a few times. CDR3 coding DNA: TGTGCCAGCAGCTTACCGCAAGAGACCCAGTACTTC. This gives the protein CASSLPQETQYF. The V gene is TRBV11-3, the J gene TRBJ2-5; D is uncertain. The CDR3 spans 12 residues. V shed 2 bases and J shed 2 bases, with 3 bases lying between them. CDR1 and CDR2 (germline): SGHNT, YENEEA.

This clone was seen a handful of times. The J gene is TRBJ2-1, the V gene TRBV5-1, with TRBD1 matching 7 bases. The length of the CDR3 is 16 residues. Germline CDR1 and CDR2: SGHRS and YFSETQ. V shed 4 bases and J 0 bases; nucleotides not matched to a gene: 7. The CDR3 DNA reads as TGCGCCAGCAGCCACCGGGACAGAGGCTCCTACAATGAGCAGTTCTTC. Translation: CASSHRDRGSYNEQFF.

This clone was observed a handful of times. The rearrangement links TRBV25-1 to TRBJ2-5, with TRBD2 matching 15 bases. CDR3 length equals 16 residues. V lost 3 bases to trimming and J lost 4 bases; unmatched junction nucleotides: 3. From germline, CDR1 is MGHDK and CDR2 SYGVNS. CDR3 in DNA: TGTGCCAGCAGTGATGCGGGACTAGCGGGGGGAGAGACCCAGTACTTC. It is translated as CASSDAGLAGGETQYF.

The chain has TRBV7-9 and TRBJ2-5; 12 positions match TRBD1. The CDR3 totals 17 residues. V shed 4 bases, J shed 4 bases, and the junction held 10 bases outside the gene matches. Germline CDR1 SEHNR, CDR2 FQNEAQ (reference sequence). The CDR3 sequence is CASSSSSGQGARETQYF. The DNA for the CDR3 is TGTGCCAGCAGCTCCTCTTCGGGACAGGGGGCTCGAGAGACCCAGTACTTC.

This clone was counted only a few times. CDR3 sequence reads: CASAKGDFTNNEQFF. CDR3 DNA sequence: TGTGCTAGTGCAAAAGGGGACTTTACCAACAATGAGCAGTTCTTC. The rearrangement uses TRBV12-5 and TRBJ2-1, with D maybe TRBD2 (6 bases). The CDR3 sequence is 15 residues long. V was clipped by 7 bases and J by 5 bases, with 18 bases between them. Germline assignment: CDR1 LGHNT and CDR2 FRNRAP.

V gene TRBV7-8 combines with J gene TRBJ1-5; no reliable D call. V shed 2 bases and J shed 4 bases, with 15 bases lying between them. Germline lookup yields CDR1 SGHVS and CDR2 FQNEAQ. The CDR3 extends over 16 amino acids. This CDR3 reads CASSLWGGEPNQPQHF. The CDR3, as DNA: TGTGCCAGCAGCTTATGGGGTGGGGAGCCAAATCAGCCCCAGCATTTT.

This clone was seen a few times. In DNA form, the CDR3 reads TGTGCCAGCAGCCTTCGTAGACTGGCTTGGGAGCCCCAGCATTTT. Translation gives CASSLRRLAWEPQHF. The V gene is TRBV7-8, the J gene TRBJ1-5; D not certain. Germline assignment: CDR1 SGHVS and CDR2 FQNEAQ. There are 15 residues in the CDR3. Trimming stripped 5 bases from V and 8 bases from J, with 19 bases between.

This chain links TRBV5-1 with TRBJ2-5; maybe TRBD2 (6 bases). CDR3 length: 12 amino acids. The V and J ends lost 5 bases and 5 bases respectively, with 10 bases between them. CDR1 SGHRS and CDR2 YFSETQ come from the germline V gene. The CDR3 spells CASRGLRETQYF. The CDR3 DNA sequence: TGCGCCAGCAGGGGACTGCGGGAGACCCAGTACTTC. The full variable domain, rest sourced from reference TRBV5-1 and TRBJ2-5, is KAGVTQTPRYLIKTRGQQVTLSCSPISGHRSVSWYQQTPGQGLQFLFEYFSETQRNKGNFPGRFSGRQFSNSRSEMNVSTLELGDSALYLCASRGLRETQYFGPGTRLLVL.

The genes are TRBV6-6 and TRBJ2-3; D call uncertain. The V and J ends lost 1 base and 0 bases respectively, with 5 bases between them. The CDR3 runs to 14 residues. The V gene's germline CDR1 is MNHNY and CDR2 SVGAGI (reference sequence). CDR3 DNA sequence: TGTGCCAGCAGTTACTTGAGTAGCACAGATACGCAGTATTTT. Its translation is CASSYLSSTDTQYF.

The chain carries TRBV9 and TRBJ2-1; TRBD2 might be the D (5 bases). Germline CDR1 reads SGDLS; CDR2 reads YYNGEE. The length of the CDR3 is 12 residues. The V and J ends lost 0 bases and 7 bases respectively, with 5 bases between them. The DNA of the CDR3 is TGTGCCAGCAGCGTAGGGACTAATGAGCAGTTCTTC. Its protein product is CASSVGTNEQFF.

The rearrangement uses TRBV4-2 and TRBJ1-6, with TRBD1 identical over 9 bases. The CDR3 has 16 residues. Trimming cost V 2 bases and J 6 bases; bases outside gene matches: 5. Germline loops: CDR1 LGHNA, CDR2 YNFKEQ. CDR3: CASSQPQGAGNSPLHF. CDR3 DNA sequence: TGTGCCAGCAGCCAACCACAGGGGGCTGGTAATTCACCCCTCCACTTT.

DNA of the CDR3: TGTGCCAGCAGCCGACAGGGGGCCGAGCAGTACTTC. Amino acid sequence: CASSRQGAEQYF. The V call is TRBV2, the J call TRBJ2-7; TRBD1 agrees at 10 bases. The CDR3 length is 12 residues. J lost 6 bases, V lost 6 bases, and 2 bases had no gene match. Germline assignment: CDR1 SNHLY and CDR2 FYNNEI.

The chain uses TRBV27 and TRBJ2-7; the D gene is possibly TRBD2 (6 bases). V was pared by 6 bases and J by 3 bases, with 15 bases between. The CDR3 has 14 amino acids. Germline V CDR1 and CDR2: MNHEY, SMNVEV (reference sequence). CDR3 protein: CASSPGTGDYEQYF. The CDR3 DNA reads as TGTGCCAGCAGCCCCGGGACGGGGGACTACGAGCAGTACTTC.

The chain couples TRBV5-1 to TRBJ2-2, with 7 bases identical to TRBD2. CDR3 length: 17 amino acids. Germline CDR1 SGHRS, CDR2 YFSETQ. J was trimmed by 3 bases and V by 0 bases; bases with no gene match: 8. The CDR3 nucleotides read TGCGCCAGCAGCTTGGCATCGACTAGCATATACACCGGGGAGCTGTTTTTT. The encoded protein is CASSLASTSIYTGELFF.

This sequence joins TRBV30 and TRBJ2-6; D is unclear. The CDR3 runs to 13 residues. Trimming shortened V by 4 bases and J by 2 bases, and 6 bases separated the two germline ends. The germline V gene encodes CDR1 GTSNPN and CDR2 SVGIG (reference sequence). The CDR3 sequence: CAWNFPGANVLTF. The CDR3 bases are TGTGCCTGGAACTTTCCTGGGGCCAACGTCCTGACTTTC.

This clone appeared a few times. This chain joins TRBV10-3 and TRBJ2-7, with D maybe TRBD2 (6 bases). The V gene lost 8 bases and the J gene lost 0 bases, with 20 bases spanning the gap. This CDR3 comprises 16 residues. Germline CDR1 is ENHRY and CDR2 is SYGVKD. The CDR3 here is CAIGKWKLAHSYEQYF. The DNA for the CDR3 is TGTGCCATCGGGAAGTGGAAGCTAGCGCACTCCTACGAGCAGTACTTC.

This chain links TRBV12-5 with TRBJ2-5, with 13 bases matching TRBD2. The CDR3 length is 15 residues. Germline CDR1 is LGHNT and CDR2 is FRNRAP. V shed 4 bases and J 4 bases; nucleotides not matched to a gene: 3. The CDR3 loop is CASGSGLAGVETQYF. CDR3 nucleotide sequence: TGTGCTAGTGGTTCAGGACTAGCGGGAGTAGAGACCCAGTACTTC.

The chain is built from TRBV5-4 and TRBJ1-2; TRBD1 is a possible D gene (6 bases). Germline CDR1 SGHNT, CDR2 YYREEE (reference sequence). The CDR3 is 16 amino acids. Trimming took 10 bases from V and 5 from J, leaving 27 bases between them. This chain's CDR3 is CASSRRTAYEGYGYTF. The CDR3 nucleotides are TGTGCCTCCTCAAGGCGGACAGCGTACGAGGGTTATGGCTACACCTTC.

The gene calls are TRBV10-3 and TRBJ1-2; no clear D gene. The CDR3 has 13 amino acids. Germline assignment: CDR1 ENHRY and CDR2 SYGVKD. V dropped 4 bases and J dropped 3 bases, with 9 bases sitting between them. CDR3 DNA: TGTGCCATCAGTGCGCGACAAGACTATGGCTACACCTTC. It is translated as CAISARQDYGYTF.

The V and J genes are TRBV11-2 and TRBJ1-3; D is possibly TRBD1 (5 bases). Germline CDR1 reads SGHAT; CDR2 reads FQNNGV. Trimming took 3 bases from V and 0 from J, leaving 15 bases between them. The CDR3 has 17 amino acids. The CDR3 protein is CASSFPGHLGSGNTIYF. For the CDR3, the DNA is TGTGCCAGCAGCTTCCCAGGACACTTGGGCTCTGGAAACACCATATATTTT.

This clone was seen a handful of times. This chain joins TRBV14 and TRBJ1-1; D might be TRBD1 (5 bases). Germline V gives CDR1 SGHDN, CDR2 FVKESK. V lost 7 bases and J lost 7, with 10 bases in between. The CDR3 totals 11 residues. CDR3 in amino acids: CASISGVEAFF. The CDR3 DNA is TGTGCCAGCATTTCGGGGGTTGAAGCTTTCTTT.

J is TRBJ2-2 and V is TRBV14, with TRBD2 identical over 8 bases. This CDR3 has 16 amino acids. V was pared by 4 bases and J by 3 bases, with 7 bases of the junction left unmatched. Germline CDR1 reads SGHDN; CDR2 reads FVKESK. The CDR3, as DNA: TGTGCCAGCAGCCTACAAGCGGGAGCCGACACCGGGGAGCTGTTTTTT. It is translated as CASSLQAGADTGELFF.

Points on this clone: Within the sample, other DNA sequences also encode this same CDR3. This rearrangement joins TRBV2 to TRBJ1-1; no firm D call. The CDR3 spans 13 residues. CDR1 SNHLY and CDR2 FYNNEI come from the germline V gene. Trimming took 7 bases from V and 1 from J, leaving 10 bases between them. CDR3: CASTLGENTEAFF. Written as DNA, the CDR3 is TGTGCCAGCACCCTAGGAGAGAACACTGAAGCTTTCTTT.

This clone was seen a handful of times. The rearrangement joins TRBV6-5 to TRBJ2-1; D unresolved. Trimming shortened V by 0 bases and J by 0 bases, and 6 bases separated the two germline ends. The CDR3 has 15 residues. Germline lookup yields CDR1 MNHEY and CDR2 SVGAGI. DNA for the CDR3: TGTGCCAGCAGTTACTCGAAGAGCTCCTACAATGAGCAGTTCTTC. It is translated as CASSYSKSSYNEQFF.

This clone turned up a few times. V is TRBV5-1 and J is TRBJ2-7; possible D gene TRBD1, 6 bases. This CDR3 contains 16 residues. The ends were cut back, 3 bases at V and 2 bases at J, with 18 bases in the middle. Germline lookup yields CDR1 SGHRS and CDR2 YFSETQ. This CDR3 is CASSWGRDTLTYEQYF. The CDR3 DNA reads as TGCGCCAGCAGCTGGGGTCGGGACACGCTTACCTACGAGCAGTACTTC.

This clone was picked up many times. V gene TRBV30 combines with J gene TRBJ2-7; 7 bases align to TRBD2. The germline V gene encodes CDR1 GTSNPN and CDR2 SVGIG (reference sequence). Unmatched junction bases numbered 9, after V lost 5 bases and J lost 5 bases. This CDR3 has 13 amino acids. In nucleotides, the CDR3 is TGTGCCTGGGCCCGCGGGACTATAAACGAGCAGTACTTC. Amino acid sequence: CAWARGTINEQYF. Based on the CDR3 plus reference TRBV30 and TRBJ2-7, the full variable domain is SQTIHQWPATLVQPVGSPLSLECTVEGTSNPNLYWYRQAAGRGLQLLFYSVGIGQISSEVPQNLSASRPQDRQFILSSKKLLLSDSGFYLCAWARGTINEQYFGPGTRLTVT.